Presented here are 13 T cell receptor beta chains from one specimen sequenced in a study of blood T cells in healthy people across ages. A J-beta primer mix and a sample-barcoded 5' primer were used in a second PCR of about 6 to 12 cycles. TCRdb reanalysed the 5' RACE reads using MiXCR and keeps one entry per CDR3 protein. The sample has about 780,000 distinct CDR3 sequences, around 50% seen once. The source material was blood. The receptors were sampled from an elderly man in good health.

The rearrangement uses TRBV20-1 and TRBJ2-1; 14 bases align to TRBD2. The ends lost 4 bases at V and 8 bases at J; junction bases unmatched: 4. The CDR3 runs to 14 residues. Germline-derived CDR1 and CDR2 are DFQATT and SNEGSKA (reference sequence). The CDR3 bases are TGCAGTGCTACGGGACTAGCGGGAGAGGATGAGCAGTTCTTC. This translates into CSATGLAGEDEQFF.

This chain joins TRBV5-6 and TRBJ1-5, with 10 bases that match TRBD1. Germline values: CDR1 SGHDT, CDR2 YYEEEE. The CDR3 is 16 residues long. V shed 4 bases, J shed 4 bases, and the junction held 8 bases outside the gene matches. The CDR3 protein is CASSGGQGTRNQPQHF. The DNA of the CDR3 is TGTGCCAGCAGCGGGGGACAGGGGACGAGGAATCAGCCCCAGCATTTT.

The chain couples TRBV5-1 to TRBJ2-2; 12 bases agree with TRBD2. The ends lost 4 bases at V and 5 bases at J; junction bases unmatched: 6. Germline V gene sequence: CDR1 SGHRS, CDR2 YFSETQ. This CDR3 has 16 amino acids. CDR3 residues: CASSDMTSGGTGELFF. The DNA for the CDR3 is TGCGCCAGCAGCGACATGACTAGCGGGGGTACCGGGGAGCTGTTTTTT.

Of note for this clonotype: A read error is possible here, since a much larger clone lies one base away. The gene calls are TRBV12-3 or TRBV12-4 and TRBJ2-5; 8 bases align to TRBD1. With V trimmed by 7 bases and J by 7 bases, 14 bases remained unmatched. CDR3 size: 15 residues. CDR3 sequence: CASNGGTGPRVTQYF. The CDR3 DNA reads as TGTGCCAGCAACGGAGGGACAGGTCCAAGAGTGACCCAGTACTTC.

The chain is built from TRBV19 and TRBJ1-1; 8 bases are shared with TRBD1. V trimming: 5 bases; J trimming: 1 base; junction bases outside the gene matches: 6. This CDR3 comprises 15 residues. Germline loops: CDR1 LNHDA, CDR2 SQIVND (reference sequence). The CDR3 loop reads CASSPVDRENTEAFF. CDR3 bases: TGTGCCAGTAGTCCAGTGGACAGGGAGAACACTGAAGCTTTCTTT.

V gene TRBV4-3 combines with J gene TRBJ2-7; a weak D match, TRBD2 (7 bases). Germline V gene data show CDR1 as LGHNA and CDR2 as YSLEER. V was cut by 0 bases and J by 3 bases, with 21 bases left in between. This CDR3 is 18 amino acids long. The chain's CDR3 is CASSQDPNGGGRVYEQYF. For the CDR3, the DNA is TGCGCCAGCAGCCAAGACCCAAATGGCGGGGGCAGGGTCTACGAGCAGTACTTC.

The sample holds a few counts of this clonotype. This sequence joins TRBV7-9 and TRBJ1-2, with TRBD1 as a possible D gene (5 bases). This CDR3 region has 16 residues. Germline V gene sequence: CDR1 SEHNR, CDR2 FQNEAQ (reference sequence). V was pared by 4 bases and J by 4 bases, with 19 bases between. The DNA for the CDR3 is TGTGCCAGCAGCTATGGGACCGAAGGAGGAATCTATGGCTACACCTTC. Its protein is CASSYGTEGGIYGYTF.

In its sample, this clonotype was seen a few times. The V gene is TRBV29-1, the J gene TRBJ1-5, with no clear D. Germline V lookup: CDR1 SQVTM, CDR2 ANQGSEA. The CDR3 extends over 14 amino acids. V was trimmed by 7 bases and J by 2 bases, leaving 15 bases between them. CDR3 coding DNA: TGCAGCGATCCGGAGATTACGGGCAATCAGCCCCAGCATTTT. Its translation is CSDPEITGNQPQHF. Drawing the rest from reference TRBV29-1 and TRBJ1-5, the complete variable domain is SAVISQKPSRDICQRGTSLTIQCQVDSQVTMMFWYRQQPGQSLTLIATANQGSEATYESGFVIDKFPISRPNLTFSTLTVSNMSPEDSSIYLCSDPEITGNQPQHFGDGTRLSIL.

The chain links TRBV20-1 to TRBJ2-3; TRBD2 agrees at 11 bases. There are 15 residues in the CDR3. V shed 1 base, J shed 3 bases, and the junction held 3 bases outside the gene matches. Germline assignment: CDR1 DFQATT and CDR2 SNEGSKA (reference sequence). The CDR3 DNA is TGCAGTGCTAGAGCCGGGACTAGCGGTACAGATACGCAGTATTTT. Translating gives CSARAGTSGTDTQYF.

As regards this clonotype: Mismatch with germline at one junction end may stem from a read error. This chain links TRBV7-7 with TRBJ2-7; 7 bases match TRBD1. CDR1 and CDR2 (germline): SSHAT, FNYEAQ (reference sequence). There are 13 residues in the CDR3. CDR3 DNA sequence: TGTGCTAGCAGACAAACAGGGGAAGAGACCCAGAACTTC. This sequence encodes CASRQTGEETQNF.

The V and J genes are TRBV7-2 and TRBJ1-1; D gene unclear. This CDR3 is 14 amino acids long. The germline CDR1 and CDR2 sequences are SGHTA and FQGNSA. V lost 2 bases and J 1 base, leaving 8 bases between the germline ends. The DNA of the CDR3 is TGTGCCAGCAGCTTATGGGCAGCGAACACTGAAGCTTTCTTT. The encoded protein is CASSLWAANTEAFF.

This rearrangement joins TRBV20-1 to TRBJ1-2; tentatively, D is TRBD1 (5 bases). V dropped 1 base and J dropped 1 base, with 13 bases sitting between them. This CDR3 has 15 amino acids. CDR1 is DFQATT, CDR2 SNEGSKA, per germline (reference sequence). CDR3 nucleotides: TGCAGTGCTAGAGGAGGGGCAAGCAGTAACTATGGCTACACCTTC. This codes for CSARGGASSNYGYTF.

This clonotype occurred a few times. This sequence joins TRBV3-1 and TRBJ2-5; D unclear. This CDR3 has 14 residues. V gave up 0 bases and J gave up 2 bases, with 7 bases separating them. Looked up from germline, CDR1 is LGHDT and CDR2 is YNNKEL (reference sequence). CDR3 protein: CASSQDAVQETQYF. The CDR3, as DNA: TGTGCCAGCAGCCAAGATGCGGTTCAAGAGACCCAGTACTTC.